These 14 T cell receptor beta chains share one sample of origin, sequenced in a study of T cell changes during pregnancy in multiple sclerosis. Assay: immunoSEQ multiplex PCR; the TCRdb copy retains only in-frame clones and omits some. This table holds tens of thousands of clones, over 90% found once. Sequencing used CD8+ T cells from peripheral blood mononuclear cells, obtained in the third trimester of pregnancy. The receptors shown here come from a female donor with multiple sclerosis, enrolled in a pregnancy study.

The chain carries TRBV19 and TRBJ2-7; the D gene is possibly TRBD1 (6 bases). V lost 6 bases to trimming and J lost 3 bases, with 18 bases between them. The CDR3 is 15 residues long. Germline-derived CDR1 and CDR2 are LNHDA and SQIVND (reference sequence). The CDR3 protein is CASSASYLGGYEQYF. For the CDR3, the DNA is TGTGCCAGTAGCGCTTCCTATTTAGGGGGCTACGAGCAGTACTTC.

The rearrangement links TRBV27 to TRBJ2-7, with a possible D match to TRBD2 (6 bases). The V end was cut by 8 bases, the J end by 2 bases, with 10 bases between. CDR1 and CDR2 (germline): MNHEY, SMNVEV (reference sequence). The CDR3 consists of 12 residues. The chain's CDR3 is CASGDSPYEQYF. Here the CDR3 DNA reads TGTGCCAGCGGGGACTCCCCCTACGAGCAGTACTTC.

In its sample, this clone was seen a few times. This chain joins TRBV7-9 and TRBJ2-7; D gene ambiguous. Germline V lookup: CDR1 SEHNR, CDR2 FQNEAQ (reference sequence). Trimming took 7 bases from V and 4 from J, leaving 14 bases between them. The CDR3 is made up of 13 amino acids. CDR3 bases: TGTGCCAGCACTTCCAGGCCAGTGTACGAGCAGTACTTC. Its protein product is CASTSRPVYEQYF. Using reference TRBV7-9 and TRBJ2-7 for the parts outside the CDR3, the full variable domain is DTGVSQNPRHKITKRGQNVTFRCDPISEHNRLYWYRQTLGQGPEFLTYFQNEAQLEKSRLLSDRFSAERPKGSFSTLEIQRTEQGDSAMYLCASTSRPVYEQYFGPGTRLTVT.

The chain couples TRBV23-1 to TRBJ2-1; 8 bases are a match to TRBD2. TRBV23-1 is an ORF, and what it does is uncertain. Trimming took 6 bases from V and 1 from J; bases not matched to a gene: 8. The CDR3 has 16 residues. The CDR3 nucleotides read TGCGCCAGCAGGGGGAGCGGGAGCACGTCCTACAATGAGCAGTTCTTC. It translates to CASRGSGSTSYNEQFF.

V gene TRBV7-6 combines with J gene TRBJ1-5; 8 nucleotides agree with TRBD1. This CDR3 has 15 amino acids. The trim removed 5 bases at V and 7 bases at J, leaving 10 bases unmatched. Germline lookup yields CDR1 SGHVS and CDR2 FNYEAQ. The CDR3: CASSGFAGGGQPQHF. The CDR3 DNA follows: TGTGCCAGCAGCGGATTTGCAGGGGGCGGGCAGCCCCAGCATTTT.

The chain couples TRBV11-2 to TRBJ2-7; a possible D gene is TRBD1 (6 bases). V was pared by 2 bases and J by 6 bases, with 17 bases between. The CDR3 consists of 15 residues. Germline-derived CDR1 and CDR2 are SGHAT and FQNNGV. The CDR3 spells CASSLIGPGAGEQYF. Written as DNA, the CDR3 is TGTGCCAGCAGCTTAATCGGGCCAGGGGCCGGCGAGCAGTACTTC. The full variable domain, rest sourced from reference TRBV11-2 and TRBJ2-7, is EAGVAQSPRYKIIEKRQSVAFWCNPISGHATLYWYQQILGQGPKLLIQFQNNGVVDDSQLPKDRFSAERLKGVDSTLKIQPAKLEDSAVYLCASSLIGPGAGEQYFGPGTRLTVT.

The gene calls are TRBV5-1 and TRBJ2-3, with 10 bases lining up with TRBD1. CDR3 length: 15 amino acids. Germline CDR1 is SGHRS and CDR2 is YFSETQ. After removal of 3 bases from V and 5 bases from J, the junction contained 6 bases not matched to a gene. For the CDR3, the DNA is TGCGCCAGCAGCTCCGGGACAGGGGAGGGAGATACGCAGTATTTT. The encoded protein is CASSSGTGEGDTQYF.

The genes are TRBV5-6 and TRBJ2-2; tentatively, D is TRBD2 (6 bases). The germline V and J ends were trimmed by 2 bases and 1 base, with 12 bases remaining between them. Germline CDR1 is SGHDT and CDR2 is YYEEEE. The CDR3 spans 16 residues. As DNA, the CDR3 is TGTGCCAGCAGCTTAGGAGGGAAACTGAACACCGGGGAGCTGTTTTTT. Amino acid sequence: CASSLGGKLNTGELFF.

The V and J genes are TRBV15 and TRBJ2-7; 9 bases fit TRBD2. V was pared by 0 bases and J by 4 bases, with 7 bases of the junction left unmatched. The CDR3 consists of 16 residues. CDR1 and CDR2 from the germline V gene are LNHNV and YYDKDF (reference sequence). This chain's CDR3 is CATSRDLAGGGYEQYF. CDR3 nucleotides: TGTGCCACCAGCAGAGATCTGGCGGGAGGGGGATACGAGCAGTACTTC.

J is TRBJ1-1 and V is TRBV20-1; D gene ambiguous. Trimming took off 5 bases at V and 2 bases at J, with 6 bases between the two ends. There are 11 residues in the CDR3. Germline V gene lookup returns CDR1 DFQATT and CDR2 SNEGSKA (reference sequence). The CDR3 loop is CSAFLNTEAFF. The DNA for the CDR3 is TGCAGTGCTTTCCTAAACACTGAAGCTTTCTTT.

The gene calls are TRBV30 and TRBJ2-7; possibly TRBD2 for D (6 bases). Trimming cost V 1 base and J 3 bases, with 7 bases left between them. The CDR3 contains 12 residues. From germline, CDR1 is GTSNPN and CDR2 SVGIG (reference sequence). The chain's CDR3 is CAWSGLVYEQYF. Written as DNA, the CDR3 is TGTGCCTGGAGTGGACTAGTCTACGAGCAGTACTTC.

The chain joins TRBV15 to TRBJ2-7; possibly TRBD1 for D (5 bases). The CDR3 covers 14 residues. Trimming stripped 6 bases from V and 1 base from J, with 13 bases between. CDR1 is LNHNV, CDR2 YYDKDF, per germline (reference sequence). This CDR3 reads CATSKTGKSYEQYF. CDR3 sequence (DNA): TGTGCCACCAGTAAAACAGGAAAATCCTACGAGCAGTACTTC.

This chain connects TRBV19 to TRBJ2-7; D unresolved. The CDR3 sequence is 14 residues long. Germline CDR1 is LNHDA and CDR2 is SQIVND (reference sequence). Trimming pared 3 bases from V and 0 bases from J, leaving 9 bases between. This chain's CDR3 is CASSIDLYSYEQYF. For the CDR3, the DNA is TGTGCCAGTAGTATCGACTTATACTCCTACGAGCAGTACTTC.

The chain employs TRBV7-9 and TRBJ2-7, with a possible D match to TRBD2 (5 bases). This CDR3 is built from 15 residues. V was clipped by 5 bases and J by 3 bases, with 17 bases between them. CDR1 and CDR2 (germline): SEHNR, FQNEAQ (reference sequence). The chain's CDR3 is CASSHPWADYYEQYF. In DNA form, the CDR3 reads TGTGCCAGCAGCCATCCCTGGGCAGACTACTACGAGCAGTACTTC. The variable domain in full, with the rest retrieved from reference TRBV7-9 and TRBJ2-7, is DTGVSQNPRHKITKRGQNVTFRCDPISEHNRLYWYRQTLGQGPEFLTYFQNEAQLEKSRLLSDRFSAERPKGSFSTLEIQRTEQGDSAMYLCASSHPWADYYEQYFGPGTRLTVT.